This T cell receptor (beta chain) is from a study of blood T cell repertoires in COVID-19. Study-wide context: From the United States, Italy and Spain came samples of acute and convalescent COVID-19.

The CDR3 extends over 15 amino acids. The germline V gene encodes CDR1 SNHLY and CDR2 FYNNEI. Germline trimming cut 4 bases from V and 2 bases from J; bases unmatched to any gene: 1. Per the authors' pipeline: Amplification of reference gene primers provided the estimated nucleated cell counts. TCRdb keeps only in-frame clones here, not all; method: immunoSEQ multiplex PCR. Clonal size and the V and J genes are those of that table, whereas D and trimming came from the DNA. The table lists over 350,000 clones, around nine tenths of them singletons. This receptor was taken from a woman between 50 and 59 years old who had recovered from COVID-19. Specimen: PBMCs or T cells enriched from blood (not recorded which). The chain has TRBV2 and TRBJ2-3; 12 nucleotides align to TRBD2. CDR3 in amino acids: CASSGTSGATDTQYF. The CDR3 region has the DNA TGTGCCAGCAGTGGGACTAGCGGGGCCACAGATACGCAGTATTTT.